The 8 T cell receptor beta chains presented below share a single source sample, sequenced in a study of blood T cell repertoires in COVID-19. Repertoires were generated with immunoSEQ multiplex PCR, while TCRdb's copy carries only in-frame clones and drops some. The data contain about 220,000 clones, 65% to 85% of them seen just once; the ten biggest clones take up 8.2%. The sequenced material came from peripheral blood. The source is a woman between 45 and 65 years old with acute or convalescent COVID-19.

The V and J genes are TRBV6-5 and TRBJ2-5, with D possibly being TRBD2 (6 bases). CDR1 is MNHEY and CDR2 is SVGAGI in the germline V gene. The V end lost 8 bases, the J end lost 7 bases, and 17 bases lay between the germline ends. This CDR3 is built from 13 residues. The CDR3 loop is CASARLRDWTQYF. The CDR3, as DNA: TGTGCCAGCGCGCGTTTGAGGGACTGGACCCAGTACTTC.

V and J are TRBV6-5 and TRBJ1-3, with 8 bases matching TRBD1. J lost 0 bases, V lost 2 bases, and 3 bases had no gene match. Looked up from germline, CDR1 is MNHEY and CDR2 is SVGAGI. The CDR3 has 16 residues. The CDR3 nucleotides read TGTGCCAGCAGTTACGGGACAGGCCGCTCTGGAAACACCATATATTTT. Translated: CASSYGTGRSGNTIYF.

This clone turned up a few times. The V and J genes are TRBV10-3 and TRBJ1-5, with D maybe TRBD1 (5 bases). Looked up from germline, CDR1 is ENHRY and CDR2 is SYGVKD. V shed 0 bases and J shed 3 bases, with 9 bases lying between them. CDR3 length equals 15 residues. The CDR3 spells CAISESAGNNQPQHF. The CDR3 DNA sequence: TGTGCCATCAGTGAGTCAGCAGGGAACAATCAGCCCCAGCATTTT.

The chain combines TRBV7-7 with TRBJ1-4; 9 bases match TRBD1. The CDR3 has 15 residues. V lost 4 bases, J lost 3 bases, and 3 bases stayed unmatched. Germline V lookup: CDR1 SSHAT, CDR2 FNYEAQ (reference sequence). The CDR3 here is CASSSGTGSNEKLFF. CDR3 DNA sequence: TGTGCCAGCAGCTCCGGGACAGGGTCTAATGAAAAACTGTTTTTT.

The table lists this clone with a count of one. The DNA of the CDR3 is TGTGCCACCAGTGATTCCCCCGGGGACGAGCAGTACTTC. It specifies CATSDSPGDEQYF. This chain joins TRBV24-1 and TRBJ2-7; possibly TRBD2 for D (5 bases). The germline V gene encodes CDR1 KGHDR and CDR2 SFDVKD. The CDR3 spans 13 residues. V lost 2 bases, J lost 5 bases, and 9 bases lay in between.

This rearrangement joins TRBV19 to TRBJ2-7; D unresolved. The CDR3 has 15 residues. CDR1 is LNHDA, CDR2 SQIVND, per germline (reference sequence). The ends were cut back, 4 bases at V and 7 bases at J, with 20 bases in the middle. CDR3 amino acids: CASSTQVLPLSEQYF. Here the CDR3 DNA reads TGTGCCAGTAGTACCCAAGTCCTACCCTTGTCAGAGCAGTACTTC.

The sample holds one count of this clone. The V gene is TRBV5-1, the J gene TRBJ2-5, with 7 bases lining up with TRBD1. There are 16 residues in the CDR3. V gave up 0 bases and J gave up 2 bases; unmatched junction bases: 7. The V gene's germline CDR1 is SGHRS and CDR2 YFSETQ. CDR3 DNA sequence: TGCGCCAGCAGCTTGGGGACAGGAACCTCTCAAGAGACCCAGTACTTC. Protein sequence: CASSLGTGTSQETQYF.

The V gene is TRBV27, the J gene TRBJ2-7; 7 nucleotides match TRBD1. The V segment lost 0 bases and the J segment 6 bases; nucleotides outside the gene matches: 8. The CDR3 has 15 amino acids. CDR1 MNHEY and CDR2 SMNVEV come from the germline V gene (reference sequence). The CDR3 bases are TGTGCCAGCAGTTTATCTGGACAGGCCTCCACCGAGCAGTACTTC. Protein sequence: CASSLSGQASTEQYF.